This paragraph covers one TCR beta chain sequence. Its antigen is currently unknown. This sample stems from a study of cytomegalovirus exposure and HLA in healthy donors. Study findings and constraints: Later, an analysis showed that TCR beta chains associated with HLA were more clonally expanded than others that were equally common.

The PCR was carried out with 60 Vbeta primers and 13 Jbeta primers. Produced via immunoSEQ multiplex PCR; TCRdb's table is partial and in-frame only. The table shows over 120,000 clones, with roughly 75% occurring only once. The sequence derives from a female donor in good health and CMV-seronegative. Sequencing was performed on PBMCs.

The chain's CDR3 is CASTPFGVEVSEAFF. CDR3 DNA sequence: TGTGCCAGCACTCCCTTCGGGGTTGAGGTCTCTGAAGCTTTCTTT. This rearrangement joins TRBV2 to TRBJ1-1; D is unclear. V gave up 7 bases and J gave up 6 bases, with 21 bases separating them. The CDR3 has 15 amino acids. Germline V gene lookup returns CDR1 SNHLY and CDR2 FYNNEI.